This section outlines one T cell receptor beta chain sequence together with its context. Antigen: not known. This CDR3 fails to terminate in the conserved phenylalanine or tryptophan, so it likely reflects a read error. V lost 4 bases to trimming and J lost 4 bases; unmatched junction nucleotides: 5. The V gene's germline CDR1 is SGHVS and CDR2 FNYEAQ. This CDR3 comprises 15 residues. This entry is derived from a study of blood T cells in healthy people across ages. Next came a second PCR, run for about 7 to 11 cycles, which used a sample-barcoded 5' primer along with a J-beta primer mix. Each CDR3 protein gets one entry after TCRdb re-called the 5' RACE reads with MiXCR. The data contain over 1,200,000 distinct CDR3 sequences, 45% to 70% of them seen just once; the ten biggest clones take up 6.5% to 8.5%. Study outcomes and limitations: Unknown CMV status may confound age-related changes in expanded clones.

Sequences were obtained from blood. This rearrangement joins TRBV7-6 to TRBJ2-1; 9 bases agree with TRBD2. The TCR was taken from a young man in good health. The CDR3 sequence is CASSYLLAGYNEQFL. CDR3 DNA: TGTGCCAGCAGCTACCTTCTAGCGGGGTACAATGAGCAGTTCCTC.